This T cell receptor (beta chain) appears in the sequencing data of a study of T cells after yellow fever vaccination. Findings and limits, study-wide: A faster peak, day 5 versus 15, was reached by the weaker secondary response. Abundant bulk-population clonotypes could contaminate the FACS-sorted repertoires.

5'RACE template switching generated TCR cDNA, adding a universal primer site and UMIs. TCRdb reanalysed the 5' RACE reads using MiXCR and keeps one entry per CDR3 protein. This sample carries some 350,000 distinct CDR3 sequences, roughly 6.2% of them seen once, and the ten largest clones take approximately 16%. The CDR3 covers 15 residues. CDR1 is SGHTA, CDR2 FQGNSA, per germline. Remarks on this clonotype: Its antigen is unidentified. At one boundary the junction diverges from the germline segment, which might be a read error.

V is TRBV7-2 and J is TRBJ2-5; 8 bases map to TRBD2. This material consisted of PBMCs, taken 5 days after the yellow fever booster vaccination. This TCR was sampled from a man aged 25 to 40 who received the YFV17D yellow fever vaccine. CDR3: CASSLLAGIQETQYF. CDR3 nucleotide sequence: TGTGCCAGCAGCTTACTAGCGGGTATCCAAGAAACCCAGTACTTC. Full variable domain (rest looked up from reference TRBV7-2 and TRBJ2-5): GAGVSQSPSNKVTEKGKDVELRCDPISGHTALYWYRQSLGQGLEFLIYFQGNSAPDKSGLPSDRFSAERTGGSVSTLTIQRTQQEDSAVYLCASSLLAGIQETQYFGPGTRLLVL.